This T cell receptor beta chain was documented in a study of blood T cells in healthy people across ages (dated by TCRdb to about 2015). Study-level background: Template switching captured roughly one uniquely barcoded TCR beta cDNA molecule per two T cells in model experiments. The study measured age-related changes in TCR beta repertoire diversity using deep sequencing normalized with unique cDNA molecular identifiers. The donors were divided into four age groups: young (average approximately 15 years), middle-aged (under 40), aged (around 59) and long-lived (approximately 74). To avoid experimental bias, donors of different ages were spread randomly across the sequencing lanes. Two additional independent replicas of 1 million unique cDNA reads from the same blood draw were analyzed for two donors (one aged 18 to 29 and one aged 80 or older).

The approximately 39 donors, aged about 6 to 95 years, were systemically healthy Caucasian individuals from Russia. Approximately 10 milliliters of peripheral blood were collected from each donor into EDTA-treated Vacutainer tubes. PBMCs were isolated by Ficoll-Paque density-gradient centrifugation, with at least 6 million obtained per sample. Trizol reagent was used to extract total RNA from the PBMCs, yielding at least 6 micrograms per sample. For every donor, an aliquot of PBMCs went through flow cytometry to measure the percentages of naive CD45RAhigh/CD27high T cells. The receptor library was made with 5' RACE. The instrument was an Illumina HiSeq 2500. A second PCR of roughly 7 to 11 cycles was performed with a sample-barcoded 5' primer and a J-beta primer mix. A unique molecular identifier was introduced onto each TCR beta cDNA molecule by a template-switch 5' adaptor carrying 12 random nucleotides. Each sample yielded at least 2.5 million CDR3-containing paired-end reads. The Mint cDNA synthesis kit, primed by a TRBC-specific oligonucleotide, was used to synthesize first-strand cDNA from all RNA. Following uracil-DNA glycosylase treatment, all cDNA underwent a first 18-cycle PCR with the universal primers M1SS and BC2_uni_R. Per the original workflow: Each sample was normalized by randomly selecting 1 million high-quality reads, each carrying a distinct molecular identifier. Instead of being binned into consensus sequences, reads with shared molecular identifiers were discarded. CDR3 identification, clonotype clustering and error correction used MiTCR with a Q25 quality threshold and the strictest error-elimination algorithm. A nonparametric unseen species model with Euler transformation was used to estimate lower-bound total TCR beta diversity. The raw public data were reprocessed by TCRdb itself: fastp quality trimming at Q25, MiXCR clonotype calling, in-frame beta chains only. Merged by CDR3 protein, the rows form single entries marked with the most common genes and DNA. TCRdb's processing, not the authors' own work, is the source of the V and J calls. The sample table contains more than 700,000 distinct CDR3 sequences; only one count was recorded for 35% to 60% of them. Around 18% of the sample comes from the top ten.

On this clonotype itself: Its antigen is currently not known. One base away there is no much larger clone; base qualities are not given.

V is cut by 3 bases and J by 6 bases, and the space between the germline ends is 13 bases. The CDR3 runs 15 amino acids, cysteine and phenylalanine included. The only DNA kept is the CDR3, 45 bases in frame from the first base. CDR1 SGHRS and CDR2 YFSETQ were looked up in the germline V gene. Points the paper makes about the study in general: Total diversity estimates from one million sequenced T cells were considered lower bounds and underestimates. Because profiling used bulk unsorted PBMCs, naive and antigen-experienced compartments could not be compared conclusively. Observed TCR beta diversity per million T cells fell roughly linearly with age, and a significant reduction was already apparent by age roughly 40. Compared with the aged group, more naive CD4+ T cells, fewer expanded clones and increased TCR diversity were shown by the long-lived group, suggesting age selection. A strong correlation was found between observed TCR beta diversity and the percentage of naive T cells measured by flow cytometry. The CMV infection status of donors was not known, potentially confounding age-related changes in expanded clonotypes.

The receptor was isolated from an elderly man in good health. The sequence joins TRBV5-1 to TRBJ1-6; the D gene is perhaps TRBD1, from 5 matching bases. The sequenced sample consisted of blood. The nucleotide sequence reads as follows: TGCGCCAGCAGCTCCAGAGCGGGGGTTAATTCACCCCTCCACTTT. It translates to CASSSRAGVNSPLHF.